This section outlines one T cell receptor (beta chain) sequence together with its context. The time point was: healthy volunteer bleed at 2 weeks. Whole blood that had not been fractionated was the source of extracted total RNA. MiXCR, run by TCRdb on the RACE reads, gives a single entry per CDR3 protein. The sample includes about 130,000 distinct CDR3 sequences, 8.5% to 9.5% of them seen just once. The data belong to a study of human T cells and chemical hapten exposure. The germline V gene encodes CDR1 MNHEY and CDR2 SVGAGI. CDR3 length: 12 amino acids. The V and J ends lost 7 bases and 4 bases, in that order; junction bases with no gene match: 2.

The sequenced sample was whole blood. The receptor comes from a male donor in good health. Some clones in this sample may be carry-over from other donors' samples. The V call is TRBV6-5, the J call TRBJ1-1; 8 bases line up with TRBD1. CDR3 DNA: TGTGCCAGCAAGACAGGGGCCACTGAAGCTTTCTTT. It yields the protein CASKTGATEAFF.